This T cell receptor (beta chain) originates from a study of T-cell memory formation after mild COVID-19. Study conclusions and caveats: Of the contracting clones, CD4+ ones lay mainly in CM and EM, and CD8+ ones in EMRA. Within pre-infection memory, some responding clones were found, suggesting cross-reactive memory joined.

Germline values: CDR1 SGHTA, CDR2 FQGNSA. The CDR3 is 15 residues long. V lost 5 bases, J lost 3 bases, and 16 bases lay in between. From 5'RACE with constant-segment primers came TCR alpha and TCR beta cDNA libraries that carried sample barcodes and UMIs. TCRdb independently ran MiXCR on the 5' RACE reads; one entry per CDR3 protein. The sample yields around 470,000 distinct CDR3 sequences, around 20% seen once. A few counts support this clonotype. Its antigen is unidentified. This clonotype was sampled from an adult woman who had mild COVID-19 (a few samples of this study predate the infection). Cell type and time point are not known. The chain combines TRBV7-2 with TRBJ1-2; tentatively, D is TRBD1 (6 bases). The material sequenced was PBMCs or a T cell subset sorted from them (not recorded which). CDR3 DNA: TGTGCCAGCAGCCGACGGGTGGGGGGGCACTATGGCTACACCTTC. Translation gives CASSRRVGGHYGYTF.